This T cell receptor (beta chain) came from a study of Ad26.COV2.S vaccination and SARS-CoV-2 variants. Study results and caveats: Reported post-vaccination CD8+ and CD4+ T cell responses to spike showed substantial breadth.

Trimming took off 0 bases at V and 4 bases at J, with 9 bases between the two ends. From germline, CDR1 is LGHDT and CDR2 YNNKEL (reference sequence). The CDR3 consists of 14 residues. The treatment here: about 20 received Ad26.COV2.S at low or high dose, single or two shots; about 5 received placebo; per-sample allocation not given. Sampling was performed 63 days after the first vaccine or placebo injection. Notes on this clone: What it binds is unknown.

This table comes from immunoSEQ multiplex PCR, and its TCRdb copy is limited to in-frame clones, with some not included. The table includes fewer than 400,000 clones, approximately 91% detected once. The V and J genes are TRBV3-1 (or the pseudogene TRBV3-2) and TRBJ1-2; D perhaps matches TRBD1 (5 bases). This clonotype originated in a person aged 18-65 years who received the Ad26.COV2.S COVID-19 vaccine or a placebo. The material was peripheral blood, obtained in a trial of Ad26.COV2.S vaccine versus placebo. In nucleotides, the CDR3 is TGTGCCAGCAGCCAAGATAGGGGCGGCTATGGCTACACCTTC. Encoded protein: CASSQDRGGYGYTF.